The 21 T cell receptor beta chains below all came from one sample that was sequenced in a study of PD-1 blockade in classical Hodgkin lymphoma (dated by TCRdb to the early 2020s). What this sample's time point label stands for: cycle 1 day 1 (C1D1), immediately before nivolumab initiation. Relapse after autologous stem cell transplantation had occurred in all trial patients, and cohorts A, B and C were distinguished by prior brentuximab vedotin exposure. The library was obtained by the immunoSEQ multiplex PCR assay. TCRdb mirrors the immuneACCESS table, restricted to in-frame sequences. Some clones are absent from its copies; in checked studies, under half trace to an unresolved V gene, and the reason for the others is unknown. The sample table contains tens of thousands of clones; only one count was recorded for around 90% of them. Of the sample, roughly a fifth falls within the top ten clones.

This sample comprised peripheral blood mononuclear cells (PBMCs), obtained at baseline. The source is a human donor with classical Hodgkin lymphoma.

In its sample, this clone was seen once. The chain joins TRBV10-3 to TRBJ1-1, with 12 bases that match TRBD1. The V gene end was trimmed by 0 bases and the J gene end by 3 bases; junction bases not matched to a gene: 8. There are 18 residues in the CDR3. Per germline, CDR1 ENHRY and CDR2 SYGVKD. CDR3 nucleotide sequence: TGTGCCATCAGTGAGTCCCAGGGACAGGGGGCGGTTTACACTGAAGCTTTCTTT. Translation: CAISESQGQGAVYTEAFF.

Here the CDR3 reads CASSEGQGAYEQYF. The DNA of the CDR3 is TGTGCCAGCAGCGAAGGACAGGGGGCCTACGAGCAGTACTTC. The rearrangement joins TRBV25-1 to TRBJ2-7; 10 bases are a match to TRBD1. The germline V gene has CDR1 MGHDK and CDR2 SYGVNS. This CDR3 spans 14 amino acids. After removal of 6 bases from V and 2 bases from J, the junction contained 4 bases not matched to a gene.

CDR3 sequence (DNA): TGTGCCAGCTCACCACGAGGGACTAGCGAGAAGAGCTCCTACAATGAGCAGTTCTTC. This translates into CASSPRGTSEKSSYNEQFF. V usage is TRBV18 and J usage is TRBJ2-1; TRBD2 aligns across 10 bases. CDR1 is KGHSH and CDR2 is LQKENI in the germline V gene. The V gene end was trimmed by 1 base and the J gene end by 0 bases; junction bases not matched to a gene: 9. The CDR3 spans 19 residues.

V and J are TRBV30 and TRBJ2-7, with a possible D match to TRBD1 (6 bases). Trimming pared 4 bases from V and 6 bases from J, leaving 19 bases between. The CDR3 spans 14 residues. CDR1 and CDR2 from the germline V gene are GTSNPN and SVGIG (reference sequence). Here the CDR3 DNA reads TGTGCCTGGACTCAAGGACAGTTGGACGCCGAGCAGTACTTC. Protein sequence: CAWTQGQLDAEQYF.

The chain has TRBV7-2 and TRBJ1-2; D perhaps matches TRBD1 (5 bases). Germline CDR1 and CDR2: SGHTA and FQGNSA. The V end lost 8 bases, the J end lost 6 bases, and 25 bases lay between the germline ends. This CDR3 contains 16 residues. CDR3 in amino acids: CASARGGSGRRDGYTF. The CDR3 coding sequence is TGTGCCAGCGCCCGCGGGGGGTCGGGCCGACGCGATGGCTACACCTTC.

The chain joins TRBV5-6 to TRBJ1-2; 9 bases match TRBD1. J lost 8 bases, V lost 3 bases, and 11 bases had no gene match. The CDR3 runs 15 residues. In germline, CDR1 is SGHDT, CDR2 YYEEEE. The CDR3 spells CASSYRDREAEGYTF. For the CDR3, the DNA is TGTGCCAGCAGCTACAGGGACAGGGAGGCGGAGGGCTACACCTTC.

CDR3 amino acids: CASSILRGPGTTEAFF. DNA for the CDR3: TGTGCCAGTAGTATACTCCGAGGTCCGGGGACCACTGAAGCTTTCTTT. The genes are TRBV19 and TRBJ1-1; D possibly corresponds to TRBD1 (5 bases). Germline V gene data show CDR1 as LNHDA and CDR2 as SQIVND (reference sequence). Deletions cut 2 bases from V and 4 bases from J, with 17 bases between. The CDR3 sequence is 16 residues long.

This clone appeared once. The chain is built from TRBV11-2 and TRBJ2-7; TRBD1 or TRBD2 may be the D gene (5 bases each). Trimming removed 5 bases from V and 1 base from J, with 12 bases in between. This CDR3 is built from 14 residues. The germline CDR1 and CDR2 sequences are SGHAT and FQNNGV. Written as DNA, the CDR3 is TGTGCCAGCAGCCTCTACGAGGGGTCCTACGAGCAGTACTTC. As protein: CASSLYEGSYEQYF.

This chain links TRBV19 with TRBJ2-1; the D is unclear. Germline V gene data show CDR1 as LNHDA and CDR2 as SQIVND (reference sequence). This CDR3 comprises 15 residues. V lost 1 base and J 0 bases, leaving 7 bases between the germline ends. CDR3 in DNA: TGTGCCAGTAGTATAGCGGCGAGCTCCTACAATGAGCAGTTCTTC. Translation: CASSIAASSYNEQFF.

This rearrangement joins TRBV11-2 to TRBJ2-5; 9 nucleotides align to TRBD2. The CDR3 covers 18 residues. Germline V gene data show CDR1 as SGHAT and CDR2 as FQNNGV. The J segment lost 1 base and the V segment lost 4 bases, leaving 13 bases of the junction unmatched. The CDR3 is CASSSILGAGGTQETQYF. In DNA, the CDR3 is TGTGCCAGCAGCTCCATCCTTGGGGCGGGAGGGACCCAAGAGACCCAGTACTTC.

The rearrangement joins TRBV2 to TRBJ1-1; D possibly corresponds to TRBD1 (5 bases). V was clipped by 5 bases and J by 0 bases, with 10 bases between them. Germline V CDR1 and CDR2: SNHLY, FYNNEI. This CDR3 region has 14 residues. In DNA form, the CDR3 reads TGTGCCAGCAGTCTACCGGGACTGAACACTGAAGCTTTCTTT. It specifies CASSLPGLNTEAFF.

The chain joins TRBV5-4 to TRBJ2-7; 16 nucleotides align to TRBD2. The CDR3 runs 16 residues. From germline, CDR1 is SGHNT and CDR2 YYREEE (reference sequence). V shed 4 bases and J 6 bases; nucleotides not matched to a gene: 7. CDR3 DNA sequence: TGTGCCAGCAGCCCGGGACTAGCGGGAGGGCCTGGCGAGCAGTACTTC. This sequence encodes CASSPGLAGGPGEQYF.

This clone has a single count. This chain links TRBV30 with TRBJ1-2; a possible D gene is TRBD1 (5 bases). Germline V gene lookup returns CDR1 GTSNPN and CDR2 SVGIG (reference sequence). Trimming took 3 bases from V and 8 from J, leaving 16 bases between them. The CDR3 runs 13 residues. The CDR3 coding sequence is TGTGCCTGGAGGGTCCTGCCAGGGAGCGGCTACACCTTC. Its protein product is CAWRVLPGSGYTF.

The chain combines TRBV11-2 with TRBJ2-7; D is perhaps TRBD1 or TRBD2 (6 bases each). Germline lookup yields CDR1 SGHAT and CDR2 FQNNGV. The CDR3 has 13 residues. Trimming stripped 5 bases from V and 5 bases from J, with 13 bases between. Here the CDR3 DNA reads TGTGCCAGCAGCCCTCACAGGGAGGACGAGCAGTACTTC. Its translation is CASSPHREDEQYF.

The rearrangement uses TRBV5-1 and TRBJ2-7; TRBD2 matches 12 bases. Germline V gene sequence: CDR1 SGHRS, CDR2 YFSETQ. This CDR3 has 16 amino acids. The junction had 8 bases not matched to a gene; V was cut back by 4 bases and J by 3 bases. The CDR3 DNA sequence: TGCGCCAGCAGCCAGGTTGGGGGACTAGCGGGCTACGAGCAGTACTTC. It codes for CASSQVGGLAGYEQYF.

V and J are TRBV27 and TRBJ2-7, with D hard to call. Deletions cut 3 bases from V and 5 bases from J, with 14 bases between. CDR3 length equals 14 residues. CDR1 and CDR2 (germline): MNHEY, SMNVEV (reference sequence). The CDR3 here is CASSLEHGPHEQYF. The CDR3 DNA reads as TGTGCCAGCAGTTTGGAACACGGTCCCCACGAGCAGTACTTC.

The chain has TRBV11-2 and TRBJ2-2; TRBD1 is a possible D gene (6 bases). Germline V gives CDR1 SGHAT, CDR2 FQNNGV. This CDR3 spans 15 amino acids. V gave up 5 bases and J gave up 4 bases, with 14 bases separating them. The CDR3 sequence: CASSPPQGPTGELFF. The DNA for the CDR3 is TGTGCCAGCAGCCCTCCGCAGGGGCCCACCGGGGAGCTGTTTTTT.

The chain is built from TRBV7-2 and TRBJ1-5, with 10 positions matching TRBD1. V lost 5 bases to trimming and J lost 1 base; unmatched junction nucleotides: 5. The CDR3 consists of 16 residues. Per the germline V gene, CDR1 is SGHTA and CDR2 is FQGNSA. CDR3 sequence: CASSRLGQGSNQPQHF. DNA of the CDR3: TGTGCCAGCAGCCGATTGGGACAGGGGAGCAATCAGCCCCAGCATTTT.

This CDR3 reads CASSSDYGSGNEQFF. In nucleotides, the CDR3 is TGTGCCAGCAGCTCCGACTACGGTTCGGGCAATGAGCAGTTCTTC. The chain employs TRBV7-2 and TRBJ2-1; maybe TRBD2 (5 bases). Germline CDR1 reads SGHTA; CDR2 reads FQGNSA. V lost 4 bases and J lost 6, with 16 bases in between. There are 15 residues in the CDR3.

The rearrangement joins TRBV5-6 to TRBJ1-2, with no clear D. Between the trimmed V and J ends, which lost 4 bases and 4 bases, there was a span of 23 bases. Germline V gene data show CDR1 as SGHDT and CDR2 as YYEEEE. CDR3 length: 17 residues. The DNA for the CDR3 is TGTGCCAGCAGCCCCCGTCTATATAAGAACAGTTTCTATGGCTACACCTTC. Translated: CASSPRLYKNSFYGYTF.

The chain links TRBV7-2 to TRBJ1-1; a weak D match, TRBD1 (5 bases). The CDR3 consists of 15 residues. Between the trimmed V and J ends, which lost 2 bases and 1 base, there was a span of 11 bases. Germline V CDR1 and CDR2: SGHTA, FQGNSA. The CDR3: CASSLSGRWNTEAFF. For the CDR3, the DNA is TGTGCCAGCAGCTTATCAGGGAGATGGAACACTGAAGCTTTCTTT.